Below, 5 T cell receptor beta chains from the same sample are listed, as sequenced in a study of blood T cell repertoires in COVID-19. Clones were read by immunoSEQ multiplex PCR, and TCRdb kept only the in-frame ones, dropping some. The table has 230,000 or so clones, 65% to 85% seen once. Input material: PBMCs or T cells enriched from blood (not recorded which). The receptor set was obtained from a man in his forties or fifties who had recovered from COVID-19.

J is TRBJ2-7 and V is TRBV6-5; 10 bases agree with TRBD1. V shed 1 base and J 3 bases; nucleotides not matched to a gene: 6. Germline CDR1 MNHEY, CDR2 SVGAGI. The CDR3 has 16 residues. The DNA of the CDR3 is TGTGCCAGCAGTTACTTTACCGGGACAGGGGACTACGAGCAGTACTTC. Its translation: CASSYFTGTGDYEQYF.

The chain uses TRBV2 and TRBJ1-1; a weak D match, TRBD1 (5 bases). Germline V gives CDR1 SNHLY, CDR2 FYNNEI. This CDR3 spans 17 amino acids. The V end lost 4 bases, the J end lost 1 base, and 19 bases lay between the germline ends. The CDR3 sequence: CASSVTPYGRANTEAFF. As DNA, the CDR3 is TGTGCCAGCAGTGTAACCCCTTATGGCAGGGCGAACACTGAAGCTTTCTTT.

The CDR3 protein is CASSRDYQETQYF. In DNA form, the CDR3 reads TGTGCCAGCAGCAGGGACTACCAAGAGACCCAGTACTTC. The chain recombines TRBV7-9 with TRBJ2-5; D is possibly TRBD2 (6 bases). Per germline, CDR1 SEHNR and CDR2 FQNEAQ (reference sequence). Trimming took off 5 bases at V and 0 bases at J, with 7 bases between the two ends. This CDR3 contains 13 residues.

The rearrangement uses TRBV12-1 and TRBJ1-2; TRBD1, the table's D call, was not compared with the DNA. TRBV12-1 is reported as a pseudogene. This CDR3 spans 15 amino acids. The CDR3 protein is CASSFERGRGYGYTF. The CDR3 DNA sequence: TGTGCCAGCAGCTTTGAGAGGGGGCGAGGCTATGGCTACACCTTC.

This chain joins TRBV5-1 and TRBJ2-1; TRBD2 might be the D (5 bases). Germline CDR1 reads SGHRS; CDR2 reads YFSETQ. The CDR3 extends over 15 amino acids. V was cut by 0 bases and J by 3 bases, with 10 bases left in between. CDR3 loop: CASSLGGNLYNEQFF. The CDR3 DNA follows: TGCGCCAGCAGCTTGGGAGGGAACCTCTACAATGAGCAGTTCTTC. Supplemented by reference TRBV5-1 and TRBJ2-1, the full variable domain reads KAGVTQTPRYLIKTRGQQVTLSCSPISGHRSVSWYQQTPGQGLQFLFEYFSETQRNKGNFPGRFSGRQFSNSRSEMNVSTLELGDSALYLCASSLGGNLYNEQFFGPGTRLTVL.